These 23 T cell receptor beta chains came from one sample sequenced in a study of CD8 T cells in ankylosing spondylitis. TCRdb reprocessed the 5' RACE reads with MiXCR, giving one entry per CDR3 protein. The sample includes about 250,000 distinct CDR3 sequences, roughly 32% seen only once; the top ten take about 4%. The material sequenced was blood, either unsorted or a sorted T cell fraction (not recorded which). The receptors originated from a male donor with ankylosing spondylitis or in good health (not recorded which).

The chain is built from TRBV20-1 and TRBJ1-1; D not certain. Germline-derived CDR1 and CDR2 are DFQATT and SNEGSKA (reference sequence). The CDR3 extends over 12 amino acids. The V end lost 6 bases, the J end lost 4 bases, and 12 bases lay between the germline ends. The CDR3 DNA reads as TGCAGTGCGGAATTAGTGGGCACTGAAGCTTTCTTT. This gives the protein CSAELVGTEAFF.

V and J are TRBV5-4 and TRBJ2-2; D is unresolved. Trimming took 0 bases from V and 0 from J, leaving 18 bases between them. The length of the CDR3 is 19 residues. Germline CDR1 reads SGHNT; CDR2 reads YYREEE (reference sequence). CDR3 sequence: CASSLALGSLDSNTGELFF. The CDR3 region has the DNA TGTGCCAGCAGCTTGGCCTTAGGCAGCCTAGACTCGAACACCGGGGAGCTGTTTTTT.

V and J are TRBV12-3 or TRBV12-4 and TRBJ2-7, with D unresolved. CDR3 size: 14 residues. Trimming left V 6 bases short and J 6 bases short, with 18 bases between. The CDR3 sequence is CASSHRLGPFEQYF. Written as DNA, the CDR3 is TGTGCCAGCAGCCATCGCCTGGGTCCCTTCGAGCAGTACTTC.

This clonotype has only a few counts. The chain recombines TRBV20-1 with TRBJ2-7; 8 bases are a match to TRBD2. Germline V gives CDR1 DFQATT, CDR2 SNEGSKA (reference sequence). CDR3 size: 15 residues. The V and J ends lost 6 bases and 0 bases, in that order; junction bases with no gene match: 10. In DNA form, the CDR3 reads TGCAGTGCAGAGCGACTAGCGATCAGCTCCTACGAGCAGTACTTC. It is translated as CSAERLAISSYEQYF.

A few counts support this clonotype. The genes are TRBV20-1 and TRBJ2-5, with 12 bases lining up with TRBD2. This CDR3 region has 15 residues. The germline V gene encodes CDR1 DFQATT and CDR2 SNEGSKA (reference sequence). CDR3 sequence: CRPGLAGTYQETQYF. Here the CDR3 DNA reads TGCAGGCCTGGACTAGCGGGGACTTACCAAGAGACCCAGTACTTC.

This clonotype showed up just a few times. This chain connects TRBV28 to TRBJ2-3, with D possibly called TRBD1 or TRBD2 (5 bases each). Looked up from germline, CDR1 is MDHEN and CDR2 is SYDVKM. The CDR3 extends over 14 amino acids. The V and J ends lost 6 bases and 0 bases respectively, with 10 bases between them. The CDR3 nucleotides are TGTGCCAGCAGGCTAGGGACCAGCACAGATACGCAGTATTTT. Translating it yields CASRLGTSTDTQYF.

This clonotype was observed a few times. The chain uses TRBV12-3 or TRBV12-4 and TRBJ1-6; TRBD1 agrees at 8 bases. The CDR3 length is 15 residues. The V gene end was trimmed by 5 bases and the J gene end by 6 bases; junction bases not matched to a gene: 6. The CDR3 nucleotides read TGTGCCAGCAGTGCAGGGGGCGGCGTTAATTCACCCCTCCACTTT. As protein: CASSAGGGVNSPLHF.

This chain uses TRBV18 with TRBJ2-1; perhaps TRBD2 as D (5 bases). The germline V gene has CDR1 KGHSH and CDR2 LQKENI. V was pared by 8 bases and J by 3 bases, with 11 bases between. The CDR3 extends over 13 amino acids. The CDR3, as DNA: TGTGCCAGCACGGGGAAGGTCTACAATGAGCAGTTCTTC. It codes for CASTGKVYNEQFF.

The chain carries TRBV7-2 and TRBJ2-5; tentative D call: TRBD2 (6 bases). Trimming took 1 base from V and 4 from J, leaving 13 bases between them. There are 15 residues in the CDR3. Per germline, CDR1 SGHTA and CDR2 FQGNSA. The CDR3 loop reads CASSLGHEAGETQYF. The DNA of the CDR3 is TGTGCCAGCAGCTTAGGACACGAAGCGGGAGAGACCCAGTACTTC.

In its sample, this clonotype was seen a few times. V gene TRBV20-1 combines with J gene TRBJ1-1; D remains unclear. The V gene's germline CDR1 is DFQATT and CDR2 SNEGSKA (reference sequence). The V end lost 4 bases, the J end lost 0 bases, and 18 bases lay between the germline ends. This CDR3 contains 16 residues. In DNA form, the CDR3 reads TGCAGTGCTAATTATCGGACGCAGAAGATGAACACTGAAGCTTTCTTT. This codes for CSANYRTQKMNTEAFF.

This chain joins TRBV4-1 and TRBJ1-2; 11 bases are a match to TRBD1. CDR1 MGHRA and CDR2 YSYEKL come from the germline V gene. V lost 0 bases, J lost 4 bases, and 4 bases stayed unmatched. The CDR3 covers 16 residues. The CDR3 DNA follows: TGCGCCAGCAGCCAAGAAAGGACAGGGGGCTTCTATGGCTACACCTTC. This codes for CASSQERTGGFYGYTF.

This clonotype was counted only a few times. The chain combines TRBV20-1 with TRBJ2-7; 8 nucleotides align to TRBD2. The CDR3 has 13 amino acids. J lost 6 bases, V lost 0 bases, and 4 bases had no gene match. Germline CDR1 DFQATT, CDR2 SNEGSKA (reference sequence). The CDR3 region is CSARELSGVEQYF. CDR3 in DNA: TGCAGTGCTAGAGAGCTTAGCGGGGTCGAGCAGTACTTC.

The V call is TRBV15, the J call TRBJ2-1, with 7 bases identical to TRBD1. J gave up 1 base and V 5 bases, and 8 bases lay outside the gene matches. This CDR3 has 16 residues. Germline V lookup: CDR1 LNHNV, CDR2 YYDKDF (reference sequence). CDR3 in DNA: TGTGCCACCAGCCGGACGGGGACAGTATCCTACAATGAGCAGTTCTTC. Encoded protein: CATSRTGTVSYNEQFF.

This chain uses TRBV6-1 with TRBJ2-7, with 7 bases identical to TRBD2. The CDR3 covers 17 residues. Germline V gene lookup returns CDR1 MNHNS and CDR2 SASEGT. With V trimmed by 6 bases and J by 2 bases, 16 bases remained unmatched. The CDR3 sequence is CASSPGPSSGRAYEQYF. In nucleotides, the CDR3 is TGTGCCAGCAGCCCCGGCCCCTCTAGCGGTAGGGCCTACGAGCAGTACTTC.

Only a few counts were recorded for this clonotype. The DNA for the CDR3 is TGTGCCAGCAGCCAAACGGACGTATCTGAGCAGTACTTC. Its protein is CASSQTDVSEQYF. J is TRBJ2-7 and V is TRBV3-1; D is uncertain. The CDR3 totals 13 residues. Trimming shortened V by 2 bases and J by 7 bases, and 12 bases separated the two germline ends. From germline, CDR1 is LGHDT and CDR2 YNNKEL (reference sequence).

This clonotype was counted a few times. This sequence joins TRBV12-3 or TRBV12-4 and TRBJ2-7; tentatively, D is TRBD2 (6 bases). V lost 11 bases and J lost 3, with 20 bases in between. This CDR3 comprises 14 residues. The CDR3 protein is CACAQEGRGYEQYF. CDR3 nucleotide sequence: TGTGCCTGCGCACAGGAGGGCCGGGGCTACGAGCAGTACTTC.

This clonotype was recorded a few times. This sequence joins TRBV10-3 and TRBJ1-3; D ambiguous. Trimming cost V 11 bases and J 0 bases, with 14 bases left between them. From germline, CDR1 is ENHRY and CDR2 SYGVKD. The CDR3 runs 14 residues. Written as DNA, the CDR3 is TGTGCCCCCCACCGGAGGTACTCTGGAAACACCATATATTTT. This sequence encodes CAPHRRYSGNTIYF.

The rearrangement links TRBV5-6 to TRBJ2-6; D is unclear. The CDR3 loop spans 15 amino acids. Trimming cost V 4 bases and J 1 base, with 9 bases left between them. CDR1 and CDR2 (germline): SGHDT, YYEEEE. For the CDR3, the DNA is TGTGCCAGCAGCCTCTCCGGGTCTGGGGCCAACGTCCTGACTTTC. Amino acids: CASSLSGSGANVLTF.

This clonotype was observed a few times. The V call is TRBV15, the J call TRBJ2-7, with 7 positions matching TRBD2. The CDR3 has 14 amino acids. With 2 bases clipped from V and 4 bases from J, the junction kept 5 bases outside the gene matches. Germline V gene sequence: CDR1 LNHNV, CDR2 YYDKDF (reference sequence). In DNA, the CDR3 is TGTGCCACCAGCAGACTTCGGGGAGGGTACGAGCAGTACTTC. This translates into CATSRLRGGYEQYF. Supplemented by reference TRBV15 and TRBJ2-7, the full variable domain reads DAMVIQNPRYQVTQFGKPVTLSCSQTLNHNVMYWYQQKSSQAPKLLFHYYDKDFNNEADTPDNFQSRRPNTSFCFLDIRSPGLGDTAMYLCATSRLRGGYEQYFGPGTRLTVT.

In this sample, this clonotype turned up a few times. The chain couples TRBV6-5 to TRBJ2-1; possibly TRBD2 for D (6 bases). The CDR3 loop spans 12 amino acids. The V gene lost 5 bases and the J gene lost 6 bases, with 8 bases spanning the gap. Germline CDR1 reads MNHEY; CDR2 reads SVGAGI. The DNA of the CDR3 is TGTGCCAGCAGTCAGACTAGCAATGAGCAGTTCTTC. It specifies CASSQTSNEQFF.

V is TRBV4-1 and J is TRBJ2-2; D might be TRBD1 (6 bases). CDR1 and CDR2 (germline): MGHRA, YSYEKL. This CDR3 comprises 15 residues. V was cut by 2 bases and J by 7 bases, with 14 bases left in between. The CDR3 DNA reads TGCGCCAGCAGCCAACCGACAGGAACGGGCGGGGAGCTGTTTTTT. Translated: CASSQPTGTGGELFF.

The chain has TRBV20-1 and TRBJ1-1, with a possible D match to TRBD1 (5 bases). The germline CDR1 and CDR2 sequences are DFQATT and SNEGSKA (reference sequence). The CDR3 totals 17 residues. The V end lost 3 bases, the J end lost 2 bases, and 22 bases lay between the germline ends. The CDR3 region has the DNA TGCAGTGCTAGCACCTGGGTCGATGGGGGGATTAACACTGAAGCTTTCTTT. Protein product: CSASTWVDGGINTEAFF.

This clonotype has just a few counts. J is TRBJ2-1 and V is TRBV3-1, with 13 nucleotides matching TRBD2. Germline V gene lookup returns CDR1 LGHDT and CDR2 YNNKEL (reference sequence). The CDR3 runs 17 residues. V shed 2 bases, J shed 1 base, and the junction held 2 bases outside the gene matches. The CDR3 sequence is CASSQQLAGGSYNEQFF. The CDR3 region has the DNA TGTGCCAGCAGCCAACAACTAGCGGGGGGGTCCTACAATGAGCAGTTCTTC.